This TCR beta chain was retrieved from a study of T cell clonality in common variable immunodeficiency. This clone was picked up many times. With the read ending 3 residues before the CDR3 end, the germline J gene is used to fill in that end. Both groups were predominantly of Caucasian heritage. Repertoires were generated with immunoSEQ multiplex PCR, while TCRdb's copy carries only in-frame clones and drops some. The repertoire consists of under 50,000 clones, none detected only once. The length of the CDR3 is 14 residues. CDR1 and CDR2 from the germline V gene are DFQATT and SNEGSKA (reference sequence). Trimming took 4 bases from V and 3 from J, leaving 13 bases between them.

The sequencing input was peripheral blood mononuclear cells. This sequence was found in a person between 18 and 69 years old in good health. V usage is TRBV20-1 and J usage is TRBJ1-5, with TRBD1 as a possible D gene (6 bases). CDR3 sequence reads: CSAISQGNNQPQHF. The covered CDR3 bases are TGCAGTGCTATTTCACAGGGCAACAATCAGCCC.